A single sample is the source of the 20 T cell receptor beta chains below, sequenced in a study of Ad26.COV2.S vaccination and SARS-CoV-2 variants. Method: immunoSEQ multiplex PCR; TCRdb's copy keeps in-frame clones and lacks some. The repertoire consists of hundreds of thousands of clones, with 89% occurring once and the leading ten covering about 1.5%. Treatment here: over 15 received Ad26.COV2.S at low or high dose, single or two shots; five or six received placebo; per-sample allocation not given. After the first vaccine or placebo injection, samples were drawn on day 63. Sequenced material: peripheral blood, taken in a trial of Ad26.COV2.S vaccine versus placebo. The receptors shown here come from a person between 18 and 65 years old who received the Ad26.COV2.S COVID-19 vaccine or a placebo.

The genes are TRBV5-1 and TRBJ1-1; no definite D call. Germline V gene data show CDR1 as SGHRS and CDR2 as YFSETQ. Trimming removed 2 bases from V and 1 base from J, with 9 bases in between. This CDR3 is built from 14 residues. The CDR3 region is CASSLGMANTEAFF. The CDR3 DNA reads TGCGCCAGCAGCTTAGGGATGGCGAACACTGAAGCTTTCTTT.

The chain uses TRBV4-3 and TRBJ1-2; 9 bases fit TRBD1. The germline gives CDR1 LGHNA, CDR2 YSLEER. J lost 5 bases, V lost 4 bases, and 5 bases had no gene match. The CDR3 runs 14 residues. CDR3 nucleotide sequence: TGCGCCAGCAGCCTGTCCGGGACAGGGTATGGCTACACCTTC. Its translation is CASSLSGTGYGYTF.

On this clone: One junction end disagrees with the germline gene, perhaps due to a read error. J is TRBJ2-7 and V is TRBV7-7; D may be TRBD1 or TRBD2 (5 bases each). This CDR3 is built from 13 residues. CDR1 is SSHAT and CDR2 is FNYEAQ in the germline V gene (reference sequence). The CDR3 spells CASSQFRGREQYF. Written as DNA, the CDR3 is TGTGCTAGCAGCCAGTTCCGGGGCCGCGAGCAGTACTTC.

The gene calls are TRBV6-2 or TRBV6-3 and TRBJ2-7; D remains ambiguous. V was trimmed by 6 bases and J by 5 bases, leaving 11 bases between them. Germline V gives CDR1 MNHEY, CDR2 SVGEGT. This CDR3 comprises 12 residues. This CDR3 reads CASSDTLNEQYF. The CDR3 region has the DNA TGTGCCAGCAGCGACACCCTAAACGAGCAGTACTTC.

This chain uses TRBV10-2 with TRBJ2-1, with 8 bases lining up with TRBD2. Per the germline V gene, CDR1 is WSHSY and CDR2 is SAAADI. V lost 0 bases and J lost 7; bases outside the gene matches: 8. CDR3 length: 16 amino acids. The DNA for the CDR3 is TGCGCCAGCAGTGAGTCGATGGCGGGAGGAGAAAATGAGCAGTTCTTC. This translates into CASSESMAGGENEQFF.

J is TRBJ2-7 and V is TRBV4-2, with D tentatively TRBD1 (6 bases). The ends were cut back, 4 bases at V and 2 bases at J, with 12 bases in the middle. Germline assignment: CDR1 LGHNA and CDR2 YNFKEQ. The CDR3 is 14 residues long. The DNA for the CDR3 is TGTGCCAGCAGCCTCGAGCGGACAGCCTACGAGCAGTACTTC. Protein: CASSLERTAYEQYF.

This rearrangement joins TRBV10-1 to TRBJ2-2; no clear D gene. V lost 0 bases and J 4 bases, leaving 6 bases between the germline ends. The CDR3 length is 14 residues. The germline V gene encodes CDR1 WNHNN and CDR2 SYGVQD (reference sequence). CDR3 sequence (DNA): TGCGCCAGCAGTGAGTCATCTCGCACCGGGGAGCTGTTTTTT. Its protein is CASSESSRTGELFF.

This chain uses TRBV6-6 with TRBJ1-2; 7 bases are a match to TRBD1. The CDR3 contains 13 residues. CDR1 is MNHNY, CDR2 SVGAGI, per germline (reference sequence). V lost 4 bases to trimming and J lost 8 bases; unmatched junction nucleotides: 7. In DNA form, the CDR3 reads TGTGCCAGCAGTTTACGGGAGACAGGGGGCTACACCTTC. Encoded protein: CASSLRETGGYTF.

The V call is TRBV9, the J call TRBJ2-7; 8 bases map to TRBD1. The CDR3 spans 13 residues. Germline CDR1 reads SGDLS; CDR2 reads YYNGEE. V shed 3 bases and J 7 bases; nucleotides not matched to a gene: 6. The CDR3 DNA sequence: TGTGCCAGCAGCGGGCAGGGGGCGGGAGAGCAGTACTTC. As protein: CASSGQGAGEQYF.

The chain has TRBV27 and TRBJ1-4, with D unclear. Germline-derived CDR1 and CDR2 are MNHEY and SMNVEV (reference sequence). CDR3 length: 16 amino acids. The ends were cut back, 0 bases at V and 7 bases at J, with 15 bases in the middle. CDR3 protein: CASSLSLSRSREKLFF. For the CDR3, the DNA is TGTGCCAGCAGTTTATCTCTGTCCCGGAGTCGTGAAAAACTGTTTTTT.

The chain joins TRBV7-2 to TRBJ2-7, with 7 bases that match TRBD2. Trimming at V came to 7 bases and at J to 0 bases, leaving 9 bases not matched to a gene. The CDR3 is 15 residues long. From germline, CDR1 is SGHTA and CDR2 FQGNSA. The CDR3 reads CASTPTGGSSYEQYF. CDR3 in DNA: TGTGCCAGCACCCCGACTGGCGGGAGCTCCTACGAGCAGTACTTC.

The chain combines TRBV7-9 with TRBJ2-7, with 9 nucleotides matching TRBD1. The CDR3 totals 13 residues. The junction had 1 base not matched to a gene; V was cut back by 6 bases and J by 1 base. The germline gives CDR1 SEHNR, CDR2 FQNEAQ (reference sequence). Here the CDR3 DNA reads TGTGCCAGCAGGGGACAGGGTTCCTACGAGCAGTACTTC. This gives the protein CASRGQGSYEQYF.

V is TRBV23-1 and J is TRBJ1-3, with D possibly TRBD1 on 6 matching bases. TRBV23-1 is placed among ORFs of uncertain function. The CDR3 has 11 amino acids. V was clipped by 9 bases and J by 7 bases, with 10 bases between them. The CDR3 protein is CARRGGNTIYF. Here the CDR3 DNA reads TGCGCCAGAAGAGGGGGGAACACCATATATTTT.

CDR3 in DNA: TGTGCCAGCAGCTTAAGGGCGGAGAGCTCCTACGAGCAGTACTTC. It encodes CASSLRAESSYEQYF. The chain links TRBV11-2 to TRBJ2-7; unclear D gene. The CDR3 length is 15 residues. Germline V gene sequence: CDR1 SGHAT, CDR2 FQNNGV. Trimming took off 2 bases at V and 0 bases at J, with 11 bases between the two ends.

CDR3 sequence reads: CASRPGFSGSDYEQYF. CDR3 DNA sequence: TGTGCCAGTCGGCCGGGGTTTAGCGGGAGTGACTACGAGCAGTACTTC. The chain uses TRBV2 and TRBJ2-7, with 9 nucleotides matching TRBD2. The CDR3 runs 16 residues. Germline V gene sequence: CDR1 SNHLY, CDR2 FYNNEI. V dropped 9 bases and J dropped 3; count of bases not matched to a gene: 15.

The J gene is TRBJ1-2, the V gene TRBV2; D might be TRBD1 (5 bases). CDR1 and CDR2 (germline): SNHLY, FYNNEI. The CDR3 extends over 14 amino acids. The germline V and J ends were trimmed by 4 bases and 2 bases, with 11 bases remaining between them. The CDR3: CASSGQTINYGYTF. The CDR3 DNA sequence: TGTGCCAGCAGTGGACAGACTATAAACTATGGCTACACCTTC.

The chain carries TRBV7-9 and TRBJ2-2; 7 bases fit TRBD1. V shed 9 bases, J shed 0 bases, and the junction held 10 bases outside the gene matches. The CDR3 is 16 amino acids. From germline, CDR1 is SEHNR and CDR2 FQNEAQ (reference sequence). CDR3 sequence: CASPTQTGTNTGELFF. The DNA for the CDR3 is TGTGCCAGTCCGACTCAGACAGGGACGAACACCGGGGAGCTGTTTTTT. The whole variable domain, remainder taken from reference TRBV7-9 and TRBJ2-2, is DTGVSQNPRHKITKRGQNVTFRCDPISEHNRLYWYRQTLGQGPEFLTYFQNEAQLEKSRLLSDRFSAERPKGSFSTLEIQRTEQGDSAMYLCASPTQTGTNTGELFFGEGSRLTVL.

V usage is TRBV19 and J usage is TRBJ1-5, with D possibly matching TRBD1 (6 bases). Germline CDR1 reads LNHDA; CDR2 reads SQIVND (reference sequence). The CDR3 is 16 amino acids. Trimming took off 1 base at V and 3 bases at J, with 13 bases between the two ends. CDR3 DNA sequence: TGTGCCAGTAGTATAGTAGGGGGTTATAACAATCAGCCCCAGCATTTT. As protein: CASSIVGGYNNQPQHF.

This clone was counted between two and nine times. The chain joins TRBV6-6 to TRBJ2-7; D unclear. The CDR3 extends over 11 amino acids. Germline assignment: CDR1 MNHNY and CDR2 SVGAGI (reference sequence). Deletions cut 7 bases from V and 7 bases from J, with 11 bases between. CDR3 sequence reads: CASTEQGEQYF. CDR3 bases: TGTGCCAGCACCGAGCAAGGAGAGCAGTACTTC.

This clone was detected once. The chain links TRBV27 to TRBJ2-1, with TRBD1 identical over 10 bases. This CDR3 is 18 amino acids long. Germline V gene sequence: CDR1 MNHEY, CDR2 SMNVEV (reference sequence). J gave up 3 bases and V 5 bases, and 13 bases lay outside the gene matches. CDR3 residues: CASSPPGQGPPFYNEQFF. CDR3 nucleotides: TGTGCCAGCAGTCCCCCGGGACAGGGGCCCCCCTTCTACAATGAGCAGTTCTTC.